Listed here are 27 T cell receptor beta chains from one sample, sequenced in a study of CD8+ T cells in alopecia areata. Extracted from the samples, RNA was reverse transcribed into cDNA to serve as the sequencing template. Produced via immunoSEQ multiplex PCR; TCRdb's table is partial and in-frame only. The sample carries 150,000 or so clones, 40% to 65% recorded once. The input for sequencing was CD8+ T cells sorted from blood, taken at week 0. Receptor source: a human donor with alopecia areata.

This clone was observed a single time. V is TRBV15 and J is TRBJ2-7; no clear D. V was trimmed by 5 bases and J by 0 bases, leaving 14 bases between them. The CDR3 extends over 15 amino acids. Looked up from germline, CDR1 is LNHNV and CDR2 is YYDKDF (reference sequence). The chain's CDR3 is CATSLGSASSYEQYF. DNA of the CDR3: TGTGCCACCAGCTTGGGCAGCGCCAGCTCCTACGAGCAGTACTTC.

The CDR3 nucleotides are TGTGCCAGCAGCGTAGCTACTAGCAGCACAGATACGCAGTATTTT. Residues: CASSVATSSTDTQYF. The V and J genes are TRBV9 and TRBJ2-3; D is perhaps TRBD2 (6 bases). Trimming pared 0 bases from V and 0 bases from J, leaving 8 bases between. Per the germline V gene, CDR1 is SGDLS and CDR2 is YYNGEE. This CDR3 is 15 amino acids long. Supplemented by reference TRBV9 and TRBJ2-3, the full variable domain reads DSGVTQTPKHLITATGQRVTLRCSPRSGDLSVYWYQQSLDQGLQFLIQYYNGEERAKGNILERFSAQQFPDLHSELNLSSLELGDSALYFCASSVATSSTDTQYFGPGTRLTVL.

The V call is TRBV19, the J call TRBJ2-7; unclear D gene. Between the trimmed V and J ends, which lost 8 bases and 7 bases, there was a span of 12 bases. This CDR3 is built from 11 residues. Germline V CDR1 and CDR2: LNHDA, SQIVND (reference sequence). The CDR3 sequence: CASGLNGEQYF. The CDR3 DNA sequence: TGTGCCAGTGGCCTAAACGGGGAGCAGTACTTC.

This rearrangement joins TRBV29-1 to TRBJ1-2; D is unclear. The germline V and J ends were trimmed by 4 bases and 4 bases, with 16 bases remaining between them. The CDR3 is 14 amino acids. Germline V CDR1 and CDR2: SQVTM, ANQGSEA. CDR3 coding DNA: TGCAGCGTTGTTGGGGAAGAAGGTGGCTATGGCTACACCTTC. Its protein is CSVVGEEGGYGYTF.

J is TRBJ2-5 and V is TRBV2, with D perhaps TRBD1 or TRBD2 (5 bases each). Trimming stripped 8 bases from V and 5 bases from J, with 6 bases between. There are 10 residues in the CDR3. CDR1 is SNHLY and CDR2 is FYNNEI in the germline V gene. CDR3 in DNA: TGTGCCAGCGGGGACGAGACCCAGTACTTC. It codes for CASGDETQYF.

V and J are TRBV9 and TRBJ2-1, with no clear D. CDR1 is SGDLS, CDR2 YYNGEE, per germline. Deletions cut 5 bases from V and 12 bases from J, with 15 bases between. The CDR3 totals 12 residues. The CDR3 sequence: CASSGEGLRQFF. The CDR3 bases are TGTGCCAGCAGTGGGGAAGGGCTACGGCAGTTCTTC.

The V and J genes are TRBV4-1 and TRBJ1-6; D might be TRBD1 (5 bases). Germline CDR1 and CDR2: MGHRA and YSYEKL. The CDR3 contains 13 residues. V was trimmed by 1 base and J by 9 bases, leaving 7 bases between them. CDR3 region: CASSQGGSSPLHF. The CDR3, as DNA: TGCGCCAGCAGCCAAGGGGGCAGTTCACCCCTCCACTTT.

The table lists this clone with a few counts. The chain carries TRBV4-1 and TRBJ2-7; D gene unclear. The CDR3 contains 15 residues. The germline V and J ends were trimmed by 2 bases and 0 bases, with 11 bases remaining between them. CDR1 and CDR2 (germline): MGHRA, YSYEKL. In nucleotides, the CDR3 is TGCGCCAGCAGCCAAACGACTGGAAGCTCCTACGAGCAGTACTTC. Translation gives CASSQTTGSSYEQYF.

The chain joins TRBV29-1 to TRBJ1-2; D possibly corresponds to TRBD1 (5 bases). V was clipped by 5 bases and J by 7 bases, with 14 bases between them. Germline V CDR1 and CDR2: SQVTM, ANQGSEA. CDR3 length equals 12 residues. The CDR3 loop reads CSVKGWDRGYTF. The CDR3 DNA follows: TGCAGCGTTAAGGGGTGGGACCGTGGCTACACCTTC.

The chain couples TRBV9 to TRBJ1-1; D remains unclear. Germline V gene data show CDR1 as SGDLS and CDR2 as YYNGEE. This CDR3 region has 13 residues. The V and J ends lost 2 bases and 6 bases respectively, with 11 bases between them. CDR3 nucleotides: TGTGCCAGCAGCGTTGAGGGATCGGCTGAAGCTTTCTTT. Protein sequence: CASSVEGSAEAFF.

This chain uses TRBV5-1 with TRBJ2-2; no clear D gene. The germline V gene has CDR1 SGHRS and CDR2 YFSETQ. CDR3 length: 12 amino acids. Deletions cut 4 bases from V and 5 bases from J, with 6 bases between. The CDR3 loop is CASSQVTGELFF. The CDR3 DNA follows: TGCGCCAGCAGCCAAGTAACCGGGGAGCTGTTTTTT.

This sequence joins TRBV29-1 and TRBJ1-2; unclear D gene. The V end lost 3 bases, the J end lost 2 bases, and 10 bases lay between the germline ends. The CDR3 is made up of 13 amino acids. CDR1 and CDR2 (germline): SQVTM, ANQGSEA. The CDR3 nucleotides are TGCAGCGTTGAGCATCAGGACAACTATGGCTACACCTTC. Translation gives CSVEHQDNYGYTF.

Only a few counts were recorded for this clone. The chain uses TRBV10-3 and TRBJ1-5; D not certain. This CDR3 contains 13 residues. Trimming left V 1 base short and J 7 bases short, with 8 bases between. CDR1 is ENHRY and CDR2 is SYGVKD in the germline V gene. This CDR3 is CAISELGNQPQHF. Here the CDR3 DNA reads TGTGCCATCAGTGAGTTAGGGAACCAGCCCCAGCATTTT.

The chain joins TRBV27 to TRBJ2-2; tentative D call: TRBD1 (5 bases). Germline V CDR1 and CDR2: MNHEY, SMNVEV (reference sequence). V was pared by 0 bases and J by 5 bases, with 13 bases between. This CDR3 spans 16 amino acids. For the CDR3, the DNA is TGTGCCAGCAGTTTATCCGCAGGGCCGAGGACCGGGGAGCTGTTTTTT. Amino acid sequence: CASSLSAGPRTGELFF.

The rearrangement links TRBV7-3 to TRBJ2-1; possibly TRBD2 for D (5 bases). Deletions cut 7 bases from V and 9 bases from J, with 16 bases between. Germline V gene lookup returns CDR1 SGHTA and CDR2 FQGTGA. CDR3 length: 13 amino acids. This chain's CDR3 is CASTEGPAGEQFF. The CDR3 region has the DNA TGTGCCAGCACCGAGGGCCCAGCCGGTGAGCAGTTCTTC. The full variable domain, completed using reference TRBV7-3 and TRBJ2-1, is GAGVSQTPSNKVTEKGKYVELRCDPISGHTALYWYRQSLGQGPEFLIYFQGTGAADDSGLPNDRFFAVRPEGSVSTLKIQRTERGDSAVYLCASTEGPAGEQFFGPGTRLTVL.

The chain carries TRBV7-9 and TRBJ2-3; D possibly corresponds to TRBD1 (6 bases). The CDR3 spans 14 residues. Germline V gene sequence: CDR1 SEHNR, CDR2 FQNEAQ (reference sequence). The ends were cut back, 8 bases at V and 0 bases at J, with 12 bases in the middle. Here the CDR3 reads CASGETGSTDTQYF. The DNA of the CDR3 is TGTGCCAGCGGAGAGACAGGTAGCACAGATACGCAGTATTTT.

The V gene is TRBV29-1, the J gene TRBJ1-2, with unresolved D. Trimming left V 0 bases short and J 1 base short, with 12 bases between. The CDR3 length is 15 residues. The V gene's germline CDR1 is SQVTM and CDR2 ANQGSEA. The CDR3 nucleotides read TGCAGCGTTGAAGAAGATGGCGCAGTTAACTATGGCTACACCTTC. It specifies CSVEEDGAVNYGYTF.

V gene TRBV5-5 combines with J gene TRBJ2-7; D remains unclear. CDR3 length: 13 residues. Trimming removed 2 bases at V and 1 base at J, with 7 bases between. The germline gives CDR1 SGHKS, CDR2 YYEKEE (reference sequence). CDR3 loop: CASSLIESYEQYF. CDR3 DNA sequence: TGTGCCAGCAGCTTAATAGAGTCCTACGAGCAGTACTTC.

This clone was recorded a few times. The J gene is TRBJ1-1, the V gene TRBV7-2; TRBD1 is a possible D gene (6 bases). Between the trimmed V and J ends, which lost 2 bases and 3 bases, there was a span of 10 bases. The germline V gene encodes CDR1 SGHTA and CDR2 FQGNSA. This CDR3 spans 14 amino acids. CDR3 nucleotides: TGTGCCAGCAGCTTAACTACAGGGTACACTGAAGCTTTCTTT. This codes for CASSLTTGYTEAFF.

This clone showed up just a few times. The rearrangement links TRBV6-5 to TRBJ2-7; 7 nucleotides line up with TRBD1. J was trimmed by 5 bases and V by 5 bases; bases with no gene match: 3. The CDR3 spans 12 residues. CDR1 is MNHEY, CDR2 SVGAGI, per germline. The CDR3 bases are TGTGCCAGCAGTACAGGGGTCCACGAGCAGTACTTC. Translated, it gives CASSTGVHEQYF.

The gene calls are TRBV19 and TRBJ2-5; D uncertain. V was cut by 10 bases and J by 2 bases, with 8 bases left in between. Germline loops: CDR1 LNHDA, CDR2 SQIVND (reference sequence). The CDR3 totals 11 residues. The DNA of the CDR3 is TGTGCCACCGCCGCACAAGAGACCCAGTACTTC. This translates into CATAAQETQYF.

The chain is built from TRBV27 and TRBJ2-3; 9 bases are shared with TRBD2. Germline lookup yields CDR1 MNHEY and CDR2 SMNVEV (reference sequence). V gave up 4 bases and J gave up 2 bases; unmatched junction bases: 7. CDR3 length: 16 residues. The CDR3 is CASSSSSGDHTDTQYF. In nucleotides, the CDR3 is TGTGCCAGCAGTTCATCTAGCGGGGACCACACAGATACGCAGTATTTT.

The chain links TRBV30 to TRBJ1-1; perhaps TRBD1 as D (5 bases). Deletions cut 5 bases from V and 4 bases from J, with 14 bases between. Germline assignment: CDR1 GTSNPN and CDR2 SVGIG (reference sequence). CDR3 size: 13 residues. CDR3 nucleotide sequence: TGTGCCTGGGGGACCGGGGGTGGCACTGAAGCTTTCTTT. Its protein is CAWGTGGGTEAFF.

The chain carries TRBV30 and TRBJ2-7; the D call may be TRBD1 or TRBD2 (5 bases each). Germline CDR1 GTSNPN, CDR2 SVGIG (reference sequence). The V end lost 8 bases, the J end lost 6 bases, and 14 bases lay between the germline ends. CDR3 size: 11 residues. CDR3 protein: CAGAWGSEQYF. Here the CDR3 DNA reads TGTGCCGGGGCCTGGGGGAGCGAGCAGTACTTC.

On this clone: Other DNA variants within this sample encode the same CDR3. This sequence joins TRBV13 and TRBJ2-1, with D unclear. From germline, CDR1 is PRHDT and CDR2 FYEKMQ (reference sequence). V lost 2 bases, J lost 7 bases, and 6 bases lay in between. The CDR3 consists of 12 residues. CDR3 protein: CASSLLGNEQFF. CDR3 nucleotides: TGTGCCAGCAGCTTACTGGGGAATGAGCAGTTCTTC.

This chain joins TRBV29-1 and TRBJ2-4; the D gene could be TRBD1 or TRBD2 (6 bases each). The V end lost 3 bases, the J end lost 7 bases, and 13 bases lay between the germline ends. The CDR3 has 13 amino acids. Per the germline V gene, CDR1 is SQVTM and CDR2 is ANQGSEA. The CDR3 loop reads CSVEVVGGNIQYF. The CDR3 DNA reads TGCAGCGTTGAGGTGGTAGGGGGGAACATTCAGTACTTC.

The V gene is TRBV7-2, the J gene TRBJ2-7; the match to TRBD1 covers 9 bases. The CDR3 length is 14 residues. Germline trimming cut 5 bases from V and 2 bases from J; bases unmatched to any gene: 4. From germline, CDR1 is SGHTA and CDR2 FQGNSA. DNA for the CDR3: TGTGCCAGCAGCACCGGGACAGGGACCTACGAGCAGTACTTC. It is translated as CASSTGTGTYEQYF.